This TCR beta chain was sequenced for a study of metastatic and nonmetastatic thyroid tumors (dated by TCRdb to 2020 to 2022). Context from the whole study: Repertoires were compared across peripheral blood and tumor or nodule tissue samples from malignant and benign thyroid patients. General findings and caveats noted by the study authors: In both blood and tumor samples, TCR beta diversity was reported to be significantly higher in malignant tumors than in benign nodules.

Libraries were made using PCR. The instrument given in TCRdb is Illumina HiSeq 4000. High-throughput sequencing was used to profile the TCR beta-chain CDR3 region of every patient. The paper's processing steps were these. Drawing on CDR3 differences between clinicopathological groups, the researchers built a classifier meant to tell apart patients with distant-metastatic papillary thyroid cancer. The Shannon index was used to assess repertoire diversity, and the Morisita-Horn index was used to assess tumor-blood repertoire similarity. TCRdb applied fastp at Q25 and MiXCR to the public reads, then kept only in-frame beta chains. The V and J calls were not made by the authors but by TCRdb's processing. A total of roughly 14,000 clones appear in this sample, roughly 4% of them only once. The top ten clones comprise under 25% of the sample. Before undergoing thyroid surgery, none of the patients had been given any kind of treatment. Patient clinical samples collected from about 2011 to 2018 were retrospectively analysed using T-cell receptor beta sequencing.

CDR1 MNHEY and CDR2 SVGEGT are derived from the germline V gene. Its CDR3 holds 13 amino acids, cysteine through phenylalanine. The entry retains the CDR3 DNA only, 39 bases that are in frame from base 1. V is pared back by 11 bases and J by 5 bases, with 18 bases lying between the germline termini. This clone was detected only a few times. Which antigen it targets is not known. Base qualities are not provided; no much larger clone lies one nucleotide away. This clonotype was obtained from a female donor with papillary thyroid cancer or a benign thyroid nodule (not recorded which). Some clones in this sample may be carry-over from other donors' samples. Sequenced material: tumor tissue. Recombination linked TRBV6-2 or TRBV6-3 to TRBJ1-2, and the D gene may be TRBD1, 5 bases matching. The CDR3 is CAGRGRGGYGYTF. In nucleotides, the sequence is TGTGCCGGACGAGGGCGGGGCGGATATGGCTACACCTTC.